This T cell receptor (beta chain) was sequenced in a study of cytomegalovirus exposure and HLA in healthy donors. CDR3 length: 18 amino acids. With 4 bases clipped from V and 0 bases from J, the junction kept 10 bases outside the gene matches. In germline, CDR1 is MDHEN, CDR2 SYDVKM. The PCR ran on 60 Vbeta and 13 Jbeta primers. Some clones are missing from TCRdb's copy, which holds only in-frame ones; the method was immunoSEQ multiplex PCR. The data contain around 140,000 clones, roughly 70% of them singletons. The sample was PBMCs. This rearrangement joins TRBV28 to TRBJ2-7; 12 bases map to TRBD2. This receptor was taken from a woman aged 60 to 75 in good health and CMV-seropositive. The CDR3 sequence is CASSSRTSGVPSSYEQYF. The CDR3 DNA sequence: TGTGCCAGCAGTTCAAGGACTAGCGGGGTCCCCTCCTCCTACGAGCAGTACTTC.